The sequence of this T cell receptor beta chain was determined in a study of OX40 agonist ivuxolimab in advanced cancers. About the research overall: The patients received agonistic anti-OX40 (CD134) antibody ivuxolimab.

Data came from immunoSEQ multiplex PCR; TCRdb stores just in-frame clones and leaves some out. The profile shows under 70,000 clones, 86% of them singletons. Points on this clone: Its antigen is not identified.

Germline V lookup: CDR1 LNHDA, CDR2 SQIVND (reference sequence). V lost 1 base and J 7 bases, leaving 10 bases between the germline ends. CDR3 size: 13 residues. Blood was sampled at baseline, cycle 4 day 1, and cycle 7 day 1. Study-level points and caveats: The study found among the lowest clonal expansion in partial responders at 0.1-3.0 mg/kg.

The V and J genes are TRBV19 and TRBJ2-5; TRBD1 or TRBD2 may be the D gene (6 bases each). This TCR came from an adult with an advanced solid tumor such as melanoma, head and neck, liver or kidney cancer. Sequenced here: CD4+ or CD8+ T cells sorted from blood, sampled in a trial of the OX40 agonist ivuxolimab. The CDR3 DNA is TGTGCCAGTAGTATAGGACAGGAGGGGACCCAGTACTTC. This translates into CASSIGQEGTQYF.